One T cell receptor beta chain is described in this entry. Its antigen is still unknown. This entry comes from a study of vaccination and CD4 T cells after COVID-19. Study background: Taking of post-vaccine samples occurred a median approximately 67 days after dose two (range 14 to 241).

CD4+ T cells that had been cultured provided DNA sequenced with the Oncomine TCR Beta short-read assay. From the PCR reads, TCRdb called clonotypes with MiXCR, one entry per CDR3 protein. The sample holds fewer than 20,000 distinct CDR3 sequences, around half seen once. The treatment denotes: approximately nine-day PBMC culture with coronavirus spike peptide pools or control peptides (ViraFEST assay). The CDR3 is 16 residues long. With 0 bases removed from V and 4 bases from J, the gap between germline ends came to 13 bases. Germline CDR1 MNHEY, CDR2 SVGEGT. Sequences were derived from CD4+ T cells from blood, cultured in vitro, sampled before SARS-CoV-2 vaccination. This clonotype originated in a human donor who had recovered from COVID-19. The chain recombines TRBV6-2 or TRBV6-3 with TRBJ1-5; possibly TRBD1 for D (6 bases). The CDR3 nucleotides read TGTGCCAGCAGTTACTCGACCAGGGGAGGGAATCAGCCCCAGCATTTT. Protein sequence: CASSYSTRGGNQPQHF.